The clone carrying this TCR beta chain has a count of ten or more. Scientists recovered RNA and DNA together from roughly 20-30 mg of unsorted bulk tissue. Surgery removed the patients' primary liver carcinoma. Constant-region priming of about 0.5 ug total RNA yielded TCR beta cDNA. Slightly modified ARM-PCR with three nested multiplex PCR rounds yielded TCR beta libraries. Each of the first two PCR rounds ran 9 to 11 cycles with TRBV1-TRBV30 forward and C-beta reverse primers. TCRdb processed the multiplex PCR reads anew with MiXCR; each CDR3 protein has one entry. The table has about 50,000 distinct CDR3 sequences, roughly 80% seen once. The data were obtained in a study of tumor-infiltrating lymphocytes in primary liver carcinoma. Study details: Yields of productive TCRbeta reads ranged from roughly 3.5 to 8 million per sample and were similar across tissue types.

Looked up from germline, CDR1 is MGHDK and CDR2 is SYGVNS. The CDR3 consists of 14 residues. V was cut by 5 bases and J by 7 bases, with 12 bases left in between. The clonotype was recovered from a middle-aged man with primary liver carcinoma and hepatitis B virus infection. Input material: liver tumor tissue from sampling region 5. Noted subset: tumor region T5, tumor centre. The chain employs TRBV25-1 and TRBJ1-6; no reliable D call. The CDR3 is CASSSLPLNSPLHF. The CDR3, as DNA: TGTGCCAGCAGTTCCCTACCTCTAAATTCACCCCTCCACTTT.